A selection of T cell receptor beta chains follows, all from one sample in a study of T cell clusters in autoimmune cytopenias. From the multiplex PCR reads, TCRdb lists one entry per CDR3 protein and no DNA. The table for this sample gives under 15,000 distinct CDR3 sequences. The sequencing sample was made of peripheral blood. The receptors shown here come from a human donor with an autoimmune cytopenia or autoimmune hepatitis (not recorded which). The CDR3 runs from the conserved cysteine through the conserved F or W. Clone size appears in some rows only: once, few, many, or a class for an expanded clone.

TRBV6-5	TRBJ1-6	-	CASSVLDGDNSPLHF
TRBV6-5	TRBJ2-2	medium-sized	CASRKASVTGELFF
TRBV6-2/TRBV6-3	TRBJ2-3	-	CASNSEQSSTDTQYF
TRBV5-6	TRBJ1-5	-	CASSFFISRQGNQPQHF
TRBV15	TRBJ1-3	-	CATSRVGAAGNTIYF
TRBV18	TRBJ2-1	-	CASSRLGEGEQFF
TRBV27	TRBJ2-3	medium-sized	CASSLSKPDTQYF
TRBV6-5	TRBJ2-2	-	CASSYSTGWNTGELFF
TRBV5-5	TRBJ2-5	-	CASSLEVAQETQYF
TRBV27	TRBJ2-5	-	CASGGDSEETQYF
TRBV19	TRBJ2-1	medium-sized	CASSPAWGDEQFF
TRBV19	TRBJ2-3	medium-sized	CASSKWLARDTQYF
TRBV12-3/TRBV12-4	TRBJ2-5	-	CASSLVGGPETQYF
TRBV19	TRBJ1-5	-	CASLQGGSNQPQHF
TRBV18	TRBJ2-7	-	CASSPMSGLTNYEQYF
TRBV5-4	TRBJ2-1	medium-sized	CASSLVGNYNEQFF
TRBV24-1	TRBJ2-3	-	CATSDTGGEDTQYF
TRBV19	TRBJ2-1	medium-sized	CASSIWAYGEQFF
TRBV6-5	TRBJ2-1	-	CASSYFSGTGHNEQFF
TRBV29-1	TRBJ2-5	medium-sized	CSVEGLGETQYF
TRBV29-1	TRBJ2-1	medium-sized	CSLSSYNEQFF
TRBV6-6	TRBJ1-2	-	CASSRYRTESNYGYTF
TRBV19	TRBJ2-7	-	CASSIGSAQGSYEQYF
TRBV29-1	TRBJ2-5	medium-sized	CSVVAGEETQYF
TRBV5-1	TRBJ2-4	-	CARPVGSGEQKNIQYF
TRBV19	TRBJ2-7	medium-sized	CASSPTGDSYEQYF
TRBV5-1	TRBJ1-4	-	CASSWTGDEKLFF
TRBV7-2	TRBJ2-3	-	CASSRGQPIGTDTQYF
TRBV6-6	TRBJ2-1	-	CASSYDQASSYNEQFF
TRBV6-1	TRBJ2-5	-	CASSRGGAVKTQYF
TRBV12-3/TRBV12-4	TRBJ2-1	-	CASSTLAADNEQFF
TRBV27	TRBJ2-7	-	CASSLSASYEQYF
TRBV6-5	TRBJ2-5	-	CASSLALGETQYF
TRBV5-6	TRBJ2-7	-	CASSQRTSGSSYEQYF
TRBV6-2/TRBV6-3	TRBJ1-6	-	CASSQTGGNSPLHF
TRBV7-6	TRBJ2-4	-	CASSLGGGGVSKNIQYF
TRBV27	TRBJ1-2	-	CASSLEGADGYTF
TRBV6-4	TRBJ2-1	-	CASSDSLWRSEQFF
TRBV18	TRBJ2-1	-	CASSPSGGSYNEQFF
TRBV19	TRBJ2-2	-	CASSIDRASGRTGELFF
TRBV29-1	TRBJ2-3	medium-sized	CSVVERYTDTQYF
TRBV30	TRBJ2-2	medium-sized	CAWFRGGATGELFF
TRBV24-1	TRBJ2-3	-	CATSGPTRHSGRAADTQYF
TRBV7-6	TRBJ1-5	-	CASSLLPGTVDSNQPQHF
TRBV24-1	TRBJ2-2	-	CATSDLSAGGNTGELFF
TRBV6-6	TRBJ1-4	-	CASTDPRGLTNEKLFF
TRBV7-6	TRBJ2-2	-	CASSFGTSGSTGELFF
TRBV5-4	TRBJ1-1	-	CASSQRDTNTEAFF
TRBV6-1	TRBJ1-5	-	CASNQGYQPQHF
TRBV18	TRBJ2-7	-	CASSATSGSPYEQYF
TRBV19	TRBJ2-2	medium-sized	CASSIEINTGELFF
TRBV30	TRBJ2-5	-	CAWMSSGQETQYF
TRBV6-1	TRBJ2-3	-	CASSDLVRTDTQYF